The sequence of this T cell receptor beta chain was determined in a study of blood T cell repertoires in COVID-19. Sequenced by immunoSEQ multiplex PCR; TCRdb stores in-frame clones only, minus some. The sample has some 260,000 clones; 70% to 90% are singletons. Looked up from germline, CDR1 is ENHRY and CDR2 is SYGVKD. This CDR3 is 14 amino acids long. V lost 4 bases, J lost 8 bases, and 14 bases lay in between. The sequence was collected from a woman younger than 45 with acute or convalescent COVID-19. J is TRBJ2-2 and V is TRBV10-3; tentative D call: TRBD2 (5 bases). The specimen was peripheral blood. The CDR3 loop is CAISVRGSSGELFF. The CDR3 DNA reads as TGTGCCATCAGTGTTCGAGGGAGTTCTGGGGAGCTGTTTTTT.